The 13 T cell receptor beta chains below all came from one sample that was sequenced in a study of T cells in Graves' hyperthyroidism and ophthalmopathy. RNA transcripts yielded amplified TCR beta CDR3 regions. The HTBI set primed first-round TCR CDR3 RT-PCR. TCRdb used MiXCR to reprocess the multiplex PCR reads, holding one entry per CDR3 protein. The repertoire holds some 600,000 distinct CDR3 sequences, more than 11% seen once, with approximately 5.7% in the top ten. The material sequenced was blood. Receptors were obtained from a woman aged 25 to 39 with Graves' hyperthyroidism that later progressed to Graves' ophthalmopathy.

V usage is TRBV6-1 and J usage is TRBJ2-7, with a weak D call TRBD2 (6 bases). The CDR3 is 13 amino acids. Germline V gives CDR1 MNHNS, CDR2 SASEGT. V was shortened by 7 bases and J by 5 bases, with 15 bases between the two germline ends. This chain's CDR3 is CASMIAAGHEQYF. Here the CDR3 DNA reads TGTGCCAGCATGATAGCGGCGGGGCACGAGCAGTACTTC.

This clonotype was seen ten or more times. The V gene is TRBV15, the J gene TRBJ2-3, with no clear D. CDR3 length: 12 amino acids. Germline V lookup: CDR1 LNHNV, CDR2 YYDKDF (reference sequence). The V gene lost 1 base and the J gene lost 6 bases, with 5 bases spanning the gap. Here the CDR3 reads CATSRGFDTQYF. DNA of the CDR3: TGTGCCACCAGCAGAGGGTTTGATACGCAGTATTTT. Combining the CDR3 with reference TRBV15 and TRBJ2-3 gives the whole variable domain DAMVIQNPRYQVTQFGKPVTLSCSQTLNHNVMYWYQQKSSQAPKLLFHYYDKDFNNEADTPDNFQSRRPNTSFCFLDIRSPGLGDTAMYLCATSRGFDTQYFGPGTRLTVL.

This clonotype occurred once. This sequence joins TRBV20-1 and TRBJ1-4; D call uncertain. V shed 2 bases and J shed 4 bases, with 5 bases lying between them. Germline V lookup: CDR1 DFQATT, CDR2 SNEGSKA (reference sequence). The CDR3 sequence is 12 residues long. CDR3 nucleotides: TGCAGTGCTAGACCCGGTAATGAAAAACTGTTTTTT. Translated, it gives CSARPGNEKLFF.

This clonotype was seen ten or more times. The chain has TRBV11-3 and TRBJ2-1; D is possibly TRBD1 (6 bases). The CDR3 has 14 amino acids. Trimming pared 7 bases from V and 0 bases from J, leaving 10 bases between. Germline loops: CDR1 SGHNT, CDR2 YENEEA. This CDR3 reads CASKGDVSYNEQFF. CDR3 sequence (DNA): TGTGCCAGCAAGGGGGATGTCTCCTACAATGAGCAGTTCTTC.

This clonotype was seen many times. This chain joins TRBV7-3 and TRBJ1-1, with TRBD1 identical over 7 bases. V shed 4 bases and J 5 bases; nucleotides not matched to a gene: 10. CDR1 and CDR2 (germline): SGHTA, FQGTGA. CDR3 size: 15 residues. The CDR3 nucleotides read TGTGCCAGCAGCTCGCAACAGGGGATTGGGACTGAAGCTTTCTTT. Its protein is CASSSQQGIGTEAFF.

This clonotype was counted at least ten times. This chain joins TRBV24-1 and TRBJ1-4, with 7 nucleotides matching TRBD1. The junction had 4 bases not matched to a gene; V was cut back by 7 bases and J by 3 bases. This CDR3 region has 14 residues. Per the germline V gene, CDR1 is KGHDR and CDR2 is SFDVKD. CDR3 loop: CATSTGTANEKLFF. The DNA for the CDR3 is TGTGCCACCAGCACCGGGACAGCTAATGAAAAACTGTTTTTT.

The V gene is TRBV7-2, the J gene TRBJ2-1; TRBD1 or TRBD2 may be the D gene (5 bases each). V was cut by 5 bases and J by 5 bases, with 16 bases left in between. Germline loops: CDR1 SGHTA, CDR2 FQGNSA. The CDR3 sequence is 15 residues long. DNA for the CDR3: TGTGCCAGCAGCATACCGGGACGGCCTCACAATGAGCAGTTCTTC. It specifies CASSIPGRPHNEQFF.

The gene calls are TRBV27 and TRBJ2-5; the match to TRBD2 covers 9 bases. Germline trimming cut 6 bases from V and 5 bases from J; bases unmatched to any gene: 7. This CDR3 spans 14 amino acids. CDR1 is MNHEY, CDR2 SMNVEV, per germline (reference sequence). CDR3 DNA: TGTGCCAGCAGCCGACTAGCGGTGGGGGAGACCCAGTACTTC. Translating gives CASSRLAVGETQYF.

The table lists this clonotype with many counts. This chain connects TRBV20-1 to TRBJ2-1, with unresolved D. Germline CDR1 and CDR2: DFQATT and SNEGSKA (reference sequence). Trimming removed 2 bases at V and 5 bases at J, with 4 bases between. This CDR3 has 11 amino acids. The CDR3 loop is CSARRNNEQFF. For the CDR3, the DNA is TGCAGTGCTAGAAGGAACAATGAGCAGTTCTTC.

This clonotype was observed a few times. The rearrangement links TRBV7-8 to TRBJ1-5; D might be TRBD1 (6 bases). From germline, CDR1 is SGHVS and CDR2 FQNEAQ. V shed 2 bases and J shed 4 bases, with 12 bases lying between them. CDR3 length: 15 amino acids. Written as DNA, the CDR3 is TGTGCCAGCAGCTTACTGGGGGCAGGTAATCAGCCCCAGCATTTT. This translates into CASSLLGAGNQPQHF.

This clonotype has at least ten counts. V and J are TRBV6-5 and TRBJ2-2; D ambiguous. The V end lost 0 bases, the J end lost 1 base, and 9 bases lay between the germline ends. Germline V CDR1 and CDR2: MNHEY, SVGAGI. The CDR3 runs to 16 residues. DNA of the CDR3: TGTGCCAGCAGTTACTCGGCCAGCGTGAACACCGGGGAGCTGTTTTTT. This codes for CASSYSASVNTGELFF.

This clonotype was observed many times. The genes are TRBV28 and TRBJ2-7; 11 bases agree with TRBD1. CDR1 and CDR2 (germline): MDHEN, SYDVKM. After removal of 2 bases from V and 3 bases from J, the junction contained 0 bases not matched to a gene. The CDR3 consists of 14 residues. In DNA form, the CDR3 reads TGTGCCAGCAGTTTAGGGACAGGGGGCTACGAGCAGTACTTC. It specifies CASSLGTGGYEQYF. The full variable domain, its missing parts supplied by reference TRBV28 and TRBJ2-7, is DVKVTQSSRYLVKRTGEKVFLECVQDMDHENMFWYRQDPGLGLRLIYFSYDVKMKEKGDIPEGYSVSREKKERFSLILESASTNQTSMYLCASSLGTGGYEQYFGPGTRLTVT.

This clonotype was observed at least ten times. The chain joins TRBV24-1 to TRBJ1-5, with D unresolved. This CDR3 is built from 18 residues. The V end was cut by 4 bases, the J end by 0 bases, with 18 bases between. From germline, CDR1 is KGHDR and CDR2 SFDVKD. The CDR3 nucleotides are TGTGCCACCAGTGAGACGCGGGAGTCCCTAAATAGCAATCAGCCCCAGCATTTT. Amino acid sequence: CATSETRESLNSNQPQHF.